The rows below give T cell receptor beta chains drawn from one sample of a study of T cell responses to AZD1222 COVID-19 vaccine. Sequenced by immunoSEQ multiplex PCR; TCRdb stores in-frame clones only, minus some. The sample shows 120,000 to 150,000 clones, around 90% of them seen only once. This specimen consisted of peripheral blood, obtained on day 0 of MenACWY control vaccination. All receptors derive from an adult in good health. Each CDR3 is given with its conserved first and last residue. A D gene is named only where the DNA matches it firmly. Clone size is shown for a subset of rows, as once, few, many or a class of expanded clone.

v_call,clone_size,d_call,j_call,cdr3_aa,cdr3_nt
TRBV4-1,.,TRBD1,TRBJ1-2,CASSPWTGQGNYGYTF,TGCGCCAGCAGCCCATGGACAGGGCAAGGGAACTATGGCTACACCTTC
TRBV5-6,.,.,TRBJ2-5,CASSFSIQETQYF,TGTGCCAGCAGCTTTAGTATCCAAGAGACCCAGTACTTC
TRBV19,few,.,TRBJ1-5,CASSASKGGRQPQHF,TGTGCCAGTAGTGCCTCCAAGGGGGGCCGGCAGCCCCAGCATTTT
TRBV3-1/TRBV3-2,.,TRBD2,TRBJ2-1,CASSLEAVAGGWYEQFF,TGTGCCAGCAGCTTAGAGGCAGTAGCGGGAGGCTGGTATGAGCAGTTCTTC
TRBV6-6,.,.,TRBJ1-1,CASSRGGTEAFF,TGTGCCAGCAGTCGGGGGGGGACTGAAGCTTTCTTT
TRBV7-9,once,.,TRBJ1-2,CASSLVRGSDGYTF,TGTGCCAGCAGCTTGGTCAGGGGTTCAGATGGCTACACCTTC
TRBV30,once,.,TRBJ2-1,CAWSSGGGGDEQFF,TGTGCCTGGAGTTCCGGGGGCGGGGGCGATGAGCAGTTCTTC
TRBV29-1,.,.,TRBJ2-1,CSVELGAGYNEQFF,TGCAGCGTTGAACTGGGGGCAGGGTACAATGAGCAGTTCTTC
TRBV4-1,.,.,TRBJ1-4,CASSQVGRARDEKLFF,TGCGCCAGCAGCCAAGTCGGCAGGGCTCGGGATGAAAAACTGTTTTTT
TRBV7-9,.,.,TRBJ2-1,CASSLDRFREQFF,TGTGCCAGCAGCCTCGACAGGTTTCGGGAGCAGTTCTTC
TRBV18,.,.,TRBJ1-2,CASSPSQEALYTF,TGTGCCAGCTCACCCTCCCAAGAGGCGCTCTACACCTTC
TRBV18,once,TRBD2,TRBJ2-1,CASSPKTGAGGMVGNEQFF,TGTGCCAGCTCTCCGAAGACCGGTGCGGGGGGTATGGTTGGAAATGAGCAGTTCTTC
TRBV7-8,.,.,TRBJ1-5,CASSLGFRGNQPQHF,TGTGCCAGCAGCTTAGGATTCCGGGGCAATCAGCCCCAGCATTTT
TRBV9,.,.,TRBJ1-5,CASSVGRGGSNQPQHF,TGTGCCAGCAGCGTTGGGAGGGGGGGTAGCAATCAGCCCCAGCATTTT
TRBV29-1,.,TRBD2,TRBJ2-7,CSVDGTSGYEQYF,TGCAGCGTTGACGGGACTAGCGGCTACGAGCAGTACTTC
TRBV2,.,TRBD1,TRBJ1-6,CASCGTAGNSPLHF,TGTGCCAGCTGTGGGACAGCGGGGAATTCACCCCTCCACTTT
TRBV19,.,.,TRBJ1-1,CASMRQNTEAFF,TGTGCCAGTATGAGGCAGAACACTGAAGCTTTCTTT
TRBV11-1,few,TRBD1,TRBJ1-6,CASSRMTGGYNSPLHF,TGTGCCAGCAGCAGGATGACAGGGGGCTATAATTCACCCCTCCACTTT